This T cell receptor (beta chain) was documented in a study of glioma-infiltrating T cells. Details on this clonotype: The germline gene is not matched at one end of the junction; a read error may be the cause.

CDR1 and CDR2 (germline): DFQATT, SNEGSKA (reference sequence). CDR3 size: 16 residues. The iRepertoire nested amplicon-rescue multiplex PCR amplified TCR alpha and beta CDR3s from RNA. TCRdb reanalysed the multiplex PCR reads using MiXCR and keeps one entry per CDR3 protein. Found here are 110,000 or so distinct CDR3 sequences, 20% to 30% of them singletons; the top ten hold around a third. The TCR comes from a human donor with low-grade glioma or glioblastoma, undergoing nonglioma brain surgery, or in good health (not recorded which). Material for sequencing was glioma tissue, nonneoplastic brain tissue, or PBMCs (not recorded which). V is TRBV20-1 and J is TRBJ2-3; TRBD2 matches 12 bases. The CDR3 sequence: CSAKGLAGGLTGTHYF. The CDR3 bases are TGCAGTGCTAAGGGACTAGCGGGTGGCCTCACAGGTACGCATTATTTT.